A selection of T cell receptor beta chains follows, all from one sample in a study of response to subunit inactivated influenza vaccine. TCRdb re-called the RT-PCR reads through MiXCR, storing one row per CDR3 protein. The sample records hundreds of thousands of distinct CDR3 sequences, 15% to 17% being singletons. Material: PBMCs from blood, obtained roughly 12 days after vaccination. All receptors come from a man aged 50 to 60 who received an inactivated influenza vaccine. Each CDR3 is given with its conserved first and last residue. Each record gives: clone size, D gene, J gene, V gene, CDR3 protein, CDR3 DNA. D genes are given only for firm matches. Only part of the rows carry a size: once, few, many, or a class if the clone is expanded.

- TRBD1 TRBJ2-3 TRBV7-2 CASRVDRGRSDTQYF TGTGCCAGCAGAGTCGACAGGGGGCGATCAGATACGCAGTATTTT
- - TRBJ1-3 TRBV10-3 CAISEGSGNTIYF TGTGCCATCAGTGAGGGGTCCGGAAACACCATATATTTT
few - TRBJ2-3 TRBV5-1 CASSLASMGPGTDTQYF TGCGCCAGCAGCTTGGCCTCCATGGGACCCGGCACAGATACGCAGTATTTT
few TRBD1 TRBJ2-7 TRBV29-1 CSAQGAPNYEQYF TGCAGCGCCCAGGGGGCCCCAAACTACGAGCAGTACTTC
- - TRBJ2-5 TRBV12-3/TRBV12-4 CASSLGQVERETQYF TGTGCCAGCAGTTTAGGGCAGGTTGAGAGGGAGACCCAGTACTTC
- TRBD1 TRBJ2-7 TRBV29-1 CSGTGPYEQYF TGCAGCGGGACAGGGCCCTACGAGCAGTACTTC
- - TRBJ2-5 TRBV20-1 CSASRLHEETQYF TGCAGTGCTAGTCGGCTACATGAAGAGACCCAGTACTTC
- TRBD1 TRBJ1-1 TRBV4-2 CASSQAPTGFTEAFF TGTGCCAGCAGCCAAGCCCCGACAGGGTTCACTGAAGCTTTCTTT
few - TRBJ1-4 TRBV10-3 CAISGTNEKLFF TGTGCCATCAGCGGAACTAATGAAAAACTGTTTTTT
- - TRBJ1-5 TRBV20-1 CSASAGPNPINQPQHF TGCAGTGCTTCTGCCGGGCCAAACCCAATCAATCAGCCCCAGCATTTT
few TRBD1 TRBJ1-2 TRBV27 CASSLKGAKGYTF TGTGCCAGCAGTTTAAAGGGGGCTAAAGGCTACACCTTC
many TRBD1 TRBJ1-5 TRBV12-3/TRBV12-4 CASSAQGGGSSQPQHF TGTGCCAGCAGCGCCCAGGGGGGGGGCTCGAGTCAGCCCCAGCATTTT
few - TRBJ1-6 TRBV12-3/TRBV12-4 CASSPATDGTNSPLHF TGTGCCAGCAGTCCAGCCACGGACGGAACTAATTCACCCCTCCACTTT
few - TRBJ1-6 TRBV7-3 CASSLIFNSPLHF TGTGCCAGCAGCTTAATTTTCAATTCACCCCTCCACTTT
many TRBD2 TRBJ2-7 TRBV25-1 CARPKPLAGYEQYF TGTGCCAGACCCAAACCACTAGCGGGTTACGAGCAGTACTTC
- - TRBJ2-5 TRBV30 CAWTVDIRETQYF TGTGCCTGGACCGTGGACATTCGAGAGACCCAGTACTTC
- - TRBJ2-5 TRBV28 CASNRAGHPQEIQYF TGTGCCAGCAATCGGGCAGGGCATCCCCAAGAGATCCAGTACTTC
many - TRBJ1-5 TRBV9 CASSVEDGSNQPQHF TGTGCCAGCAGCGTAGAGGACGGTAGCAATCAGCCCCAGCATTTT
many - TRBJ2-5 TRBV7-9 CASSLAGGETQYF TGTGCCAGCAGCTTAGCTGGAGGCGAGACCCAGTACTTC
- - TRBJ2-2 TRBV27 CASTPGVGIGELFF TGTGCCAGCACCCCCGGGGTCGGCATCGGGGAGCTGTTTTTT
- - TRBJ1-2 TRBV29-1 CSVELPPGGHGYTF TGCAGCGTTGAACTCCCCCCAGGAGGGCATGGCTACACCTTC
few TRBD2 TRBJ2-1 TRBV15 CATRTFTSGVGNEQFF TGTGCCACCAGAACGTTCACTAGCGGCGTGGGGAATGAGCAGTTCTTC
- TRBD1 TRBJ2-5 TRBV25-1 CASSERRGGAYQETQYF TGTGCCAGCAGTGAGCGCCGAGGGGGCGCGTACCAAGAGACCCAGTACTTC
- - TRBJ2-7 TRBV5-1 CASSSLRGSYEQYF TGCGCCAGCAGCTCCCTACGTGGCTCCTACGAGCAGTACTTC
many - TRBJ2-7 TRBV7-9 CASSLGGGEQYF TGTGCCAGCAGCTTAGGAGGGGGCGAGCAGTACTTC
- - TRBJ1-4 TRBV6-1 CASSLNIAGRNEKLFF TGTGCCAGCTCCCTGAATATTGCAGGGCGGAATGAAAAACTGTTTTTT
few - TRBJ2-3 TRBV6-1 CASSKKARGALGDTQYF TGTGCCAGCAGTAAAAAAGCGAGGGGCGCGCTGGGAGATACGCAGTATTTT
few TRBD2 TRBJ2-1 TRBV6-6 CASRRLAGNEQFF TGTGCCAGCAGGAGACTAGCGGGGAATGAGCAGTTCTTC
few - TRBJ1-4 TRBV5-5 CASSLASVNEKLFF TGTGCCAGCAGCTTGGCCAGCGTTAATGAAAAACTGTTTTTT
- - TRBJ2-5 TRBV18 CASSPQGRAETQYF TGTGCCAGCTCACCACAGGGAAGGGCGGAGACCCAGTACTTC
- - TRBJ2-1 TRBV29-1 CSVVTMGRNEQFF TGCAGCGTTGTAACCATGGGACGCAATGAGCAGTTCTTC
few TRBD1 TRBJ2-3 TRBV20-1 CSAAGQGVTDTQYF TGCAGTGCCGCGGGACAGGGGGTCACAGATACGCAGTATTTT
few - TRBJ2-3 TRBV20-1 CSAIKGGRGTDTQYF TGCAGTGCCATTAAGGGGGGAAGGGGCACAGATACGCAGTATTTT
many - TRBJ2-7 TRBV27 CASSFDGTYEQYF TGTGCCAGCAGTTTCGACGGTACCTACGAGCAGTACTTC
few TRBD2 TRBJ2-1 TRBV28 CASSPSGRTIIDEQFF TGTGCCAGCAGCCCTAGCGGGAGAACCATTATCGATGAGCAGTTCTTC
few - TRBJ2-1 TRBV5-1 CASSSTGTNDNEQFF TGCGCCAGCAGCTCTACCGGGACGAACGATAATGAGCAGTTCTTC
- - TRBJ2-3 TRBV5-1 CASSGPGYSTDTQYF TGCGCCAGCAGCGGCCCAGGCTATAGCACAGATACGCAGTATTTT
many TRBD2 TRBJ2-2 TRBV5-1 CASSPWGTSGANTGELFF TGCGCCAGCAGCCCCTGGGGGACTAGCGGAGCGAACACCGGGGAGCTGTTTTTT
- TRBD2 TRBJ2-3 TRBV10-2 CASSESSGALDTQYF TGCGCCAGCAGTGAATCTAGCGGGGCACTGGATACGCAGTATTTT
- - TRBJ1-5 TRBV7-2 CASSSNPLIDQPQHF TGTGCCAGCAGCTCAAACCCACTGATAGATCAGCCCCAGCATTTT
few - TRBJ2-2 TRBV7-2 CASTMLGTGELFF TGTGCCAGCACCATGCTGGGGACCGGGGAGCTGTTTTTT
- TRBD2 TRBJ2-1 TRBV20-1 CSASPLAGFNEQFF TGCAGTGCTAGTCCCTTAGCGGGGTTCAATGAGCAGTTCTTC
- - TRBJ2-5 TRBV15 CATSRDRLGRETQYF TGTGCCACCAGCAGAGATCGTTTGGGTCGAGAGACCCAGTACTTC
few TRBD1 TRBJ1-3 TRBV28 CASSYLRDRGRLGNTIYF TGTGCCAGCAGCTATCTCCGGGACAGGGGGCGCTTAGGAAACACCATATATTTT
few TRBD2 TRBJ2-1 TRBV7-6 CASSSLSSGGNNEQFF TGTGCCAGCAGCTCACTATCTAGCGGGGGGAACAATGAGCAGTTCTTC
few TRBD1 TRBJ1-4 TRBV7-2 CASSLTTGALGEKLFF TGTGCCAGCAGCTTAACCACAGGGGCGCTGGGGGAAAAACTGTTTTTT
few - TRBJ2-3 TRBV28 CASSPAIGRGSTDTQYF TGTGCCAGCAGCCCCGCAATCGGGCGGGGCAGCACAGATACGCAGTATTTT
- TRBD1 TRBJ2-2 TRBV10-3 CATRTQMGQGVTGELFF TGTGCCACCAGAACCCAAATGGGACAGGGAGTTACCGGGGAGCTGTTTTTT
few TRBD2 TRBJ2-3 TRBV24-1 CATSDILAGDSDTQYF TGTGCCACCAGTGACATACTAGCGGGAGACTCAGATACGCAGTATTTT
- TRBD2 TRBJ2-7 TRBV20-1 CSAQTSGSSYEQYF TGCAGTGCCCAAACTAGCGGGTCTTCCTACGAGCAGTACTTC
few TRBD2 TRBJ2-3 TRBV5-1 CASSFTGTSGGATDTQYF TGCGCCAGCAGCTTTACCGGGACTAGCGGGGGGGCTACAGATACGCAGTATTTT